Listed here is a single T cell receptor beta chain. Its specific antigen is unknown. No base-level quality is on record; no much larger clone is a single base apart. RNA was extracted with the RNeasy kit and about 0.5 to 1 ug was reverse transcribed using random hexamers. TCR beta CDR3 regions were amplified with the immunoSEQ multiplex PCR assay covering 54 Vbeta and 13 Jbeta segments. PCR amplification bias was corrected by using a synthetic template baseline for primer optimization and computational correction. Per the authors' processing: Reads were annotated to V, D and J genes according to IMGT and were analyzed with immunoSEQ Analyzer, with only productive sequences retained. Clonality was computed as one minus Shannon entropy normalized by log2 of the number of productive unique sequences. For each patient and control, public and private clones were evaluated within the 100 most prevalent clones. Clones were defined as Susac-specific when absent from the healthy and MS cohorts, from approximately 1,100 published viral clones and from other ImmuneACCESS disease sequences. Using fastp trimming at Q25 and MiXCR clonotype assembly, TCRdb reanalyzed the public sequencing data and kept in-frame beta chains. Entries that share a CDR3 protein sequence are merged under the most common genes and DNA. The authors' filters were not applied to this entry. In all, the sample holds roughly 330,000 distinct CDR3 sequences, and 92% of those were seen once. Of the sample, about 0.07% falls within the top ten clones.

This sample stems from a study of CD8 T cells in Susac syndrome (dated by TCRdb to between 2018 and 2020). Broadly, across the study: The study used repertoire sequencing to test whether antigen drove CD8+ T cell activation and differentiation in Susac syndrome. Overall study outcomes, separate from this receptor: The TCR sequencing and HLA analysis was acknowledged to have included a relatively small number of individuals.

Peripheral blood CD8+ and CD4+ T cells from healthy donors, Susac syndrome patients and multiple sclerosis patients were profiled by high-throughput TCR beta sequencing. The multiple sclerosis controls were treatment-naive patients who had stable or active relapsing-remitting disease and met the revised McDonald criteria. Bulk CD8+ and CD4+ T cells were purified by magnetic negative isolation, while CD8+ TEMRA cells were enriched using FACS. Blood was drawn into EDTA tubes, processed within 24 hours, and PBMCs were isolated by density gradient centrifugation. PBMCs intended for TCR sequencing were frozen in liquid nitrogen and were later thawed in a 37 degrees C water bath. The sorted or isolated CD4+, CD8+ and CD8+ TEMRA cells had a purity of 90% or higher. The germline ends are 12 bases apart after V is trimmed by 0 bases and J by 12 bases. CDR1 and CDR2 (GTSNPN, SVGIG) derive from the germline V gene (reference sequence). Inclusive of the bounding cysteine and phenylalanine, the CDR3 is 12 residues long. The DNA shown is the 36-base CDR3, in frame from base 1.

The clonotype originates from a human donor with multiple sclerosis. Source material: CD4+ T cells from PBMCs. The chain is made from TRBV30 and TRBJ1-3; the D gene cannot be named for sure. The nucleotides read TGTGCCTGGAGTGTATTAAGGGCGAACATATATTTT. It translates to CAWSVLRANIYF.